The rows below give T cell receptor beta chains drawn from one sample of a study of T cells in Graves' hyperthyroidism and ophthalmopathy. TCRdb recomputed calls from the multiplex PCR reads with MiXCR, one row per CDR3 protein. Of about 290,000 distinct CDR3 sequences detected, roughly 18% appear once; the ten largest clones hold approximately 37%. Sequencing input: blood. The receptors shown here come from a man aged 45-65 years with Graves' ophthalmopathy. Each CDR3 is given without its conserved first and last residue. The order of the fields is J gene, V gene, CDR3 protein.

TRBJ2-1 | TRBV4-1 | ASSQGNYNEQF
TRBJ1-4 | TRBV4-1 | ASRDRGGTNEKLF
TRBJ1-3 | TRBV12-3/TRBV12-4 | ASSIPGRGAGNTIY
TRBJ1-5 | TRBV20-1 | SAEAGNQPQH
TRBJ1-4 | TRBV12-3/TRBV12-4 | ASRKQGSGSTNEKLF
TRBJ2-1 | TRBV5-1 | ASSFSRGLAGGNEQF
TRBJ1-1 | TRBV20-1 | SARGQGARGTEAF
TRBJ1-1 | TRBV27 | ARMGGGTEAF
TRBJ2-7 | TRBV5-1 | ASTFQGENEQY
TRBJ2-5 | TRBV30 | AWSVEGTQY
TRBJ2-5 | TRBV25-1 | ASGRRAPHQETQY
TRBJ2-3 | TRBV11-2 | ASSPMGEADTQY
TRBJ1-2 | TRBV12-3/TRBV12-4 | ASSLAAGGGYT
TRBJ1-5 | TRBV11-2 | ASSSGQGSKPQH
TRBJ1-6 | TRBV5-4 | ASSFRGEASPLH
TRBJ1-4 | TRBV7-9 | ASSLGTGEATNEKLF
TRBJ2-1 | TRBV11-2 | ASSYPPGFYNEQF
TRBJ2-1 | TRBV5-1 | ASSWGVRTRANEQF
TRBJ2-3 | TRBV29-1 | SVAPGLSTDTQY
TRBJ2-5 | TRBV6-6 | ASSYSDRGRETQY
TRBJ2-3 | TRBV2 | ASSDPGWTITDTQY
TRBJ2-3 | TRBV5-1 | ASKQGTSTDTQY
TRBJ2-2 | TRBV12-3/TRBV12-4 | ASSSNREITGELF
TRBJ2-7 | TRBV11-2 | ASSFGRDSYEQY
TRBJ1-1 | TRBV30 | AGQLGGSEAF
TRBJ2-2 | TRBV6-5 | ASSYSGATWTGELF
TRBJ2-3 | TRBV5-1 | ASSPSLAGYTDTQY
TRBJ2-6 | TRBV19 | ASSIRGIASGANVLT
TRBJ1-1 | TRBV25-1 | ASSSSMEAF
TRBJ1-3 | TRBV6-5 | ASSYSGGRGQGNTIY
TRBJ2-3 | TRBV14 | ASSQAWTAQY
TRBJ2-5 | TRBV11-1 | ASSSFRGETQY
TRBJ2-5 | TRBV29-1 | SVEEGTSWNQETQY
TRBJ1-6 | TRBV6-1 | ASSWGQESSYNSPLH
TRBJ1-5 | TRBV20-1 | SARINTGGDQPQH
TRBJ2-5 | TRBV3-1 | ASSLRRPLSGASKETQY
TRBJ2-1 | TRBV24-1 | ATSDRTGYDEQF
TRBJ2-7 | TRBV6-1 | ASRPIRAGVDEQY
TRBJ2-5 | TRBV5-1 | ASSLVGNQETQY
TRBJ2-5 | TRBV20-1 | SARVLGVSGTQY
TRBJ1-1 | TRBV30 | AWPRAGGEAF
TRBJ2-7 | TRBV5-1 | ASNTGTGALEQY
TRBJ2-7 | TRBV20-1 | SAWQLAGASYEQY
TRBJ2-7 | TRBV7-6 | ASSLQPPLQNSYEQY
TRBJ1-2 | TRBV7-9 | ASSRDRADRGYT
TRBJ2-1 | TRBV6-2/TRBV6-3 | ASSYSRINIGYNEQF